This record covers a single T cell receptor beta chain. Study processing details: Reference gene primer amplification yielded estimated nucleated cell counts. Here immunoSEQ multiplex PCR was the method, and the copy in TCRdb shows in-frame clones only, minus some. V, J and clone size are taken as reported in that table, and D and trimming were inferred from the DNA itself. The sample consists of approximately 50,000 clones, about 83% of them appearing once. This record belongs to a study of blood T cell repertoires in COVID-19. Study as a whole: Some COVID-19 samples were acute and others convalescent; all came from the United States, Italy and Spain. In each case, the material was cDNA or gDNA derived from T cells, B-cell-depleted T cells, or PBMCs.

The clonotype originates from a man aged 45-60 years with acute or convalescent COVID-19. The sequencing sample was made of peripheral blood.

In DNA, the CDR3 is TGTGCCAGCAGCCTGACAGGGACTGCAGCCGGCATCAATCAGCCCCAGCATTTT. Translating it yields CASSLTGTAAGINQPQHF. The chain links TRBV5-6 to TRBJ1-5; TRBD1 agrees at 7 bases. Germline-derived CDR1 and CDR2 are SGHDT and YYEEEE. The CDR3 is made up of 18 amino acids. V lost 4 bases and J lost 3; bases outside the gene matches: 16.